This is a list of T cell receptor beta chains from one sample in a study of OX40 agonist ivuxolimab in advanced cancers. Sequencing used immunoSEQ multiplex PCR; TCRdb keeps in-frame clones, though not all of them. Of some 74,000 clones listed, roughly 86% are singletons. Sequencing was performed on CD4+ or CD8+ T cells sorted from blood, taken in a trial of the OX40 agonist ivuxolimab. The receptors were gathered from an adult with an advanced solid tumor such as melanoma, head and neck, liver or kidney cancer. CDR3s include the opening cysteine and the closing phenylalanine or tryptophan. Each record gives: J gene, V gene, CDR3 length, D gene, clone size, CDR3 protein, CDR3 DNA. The D gene is left open where the match is weak. Only some rows state a clone size, as once, few, many or a class for expanded clones.

J gene: TRBJ1-1; V gene: TRBV29-1; CDR3 length: 11; D gene: -; clone size: -; CDR3 protein: CSGARNTEAFF; CDR3 DNA: TGCAGCGGGGCGAGGAACACTGAAGCTTTCTTT
J gene: TRBJ1-1; V gene: TRBV5-8; CDR3 length: 14; D gene: -; clone size: -; CDR3 protein: CASIHWAGNTEAFF; CDR3 DNA: TGTGCCAGCATCCACTGGGCAGGGAACACTGAAGCTTTCTTT
J gene: TRBJ1-1; V gene: TRBV30; CDR3 length: 15; D gene: TRBD1; clone size: -; CDR3 protein: CAGREGAGYITEAFF; CDR3 DNA: TGTGCCGGAAGGGAGGGGGCAGGGTACATCACTGAAGCTTTCTTT
J gene: TRBJ2-6; V gene: TRBV5-8; CDR3 length: 15; D gene: -; clone size: -; CDR3 protein: CASSIGAAGANVLTF; CDR3 DNA: TGTGCCAGCAGCATCGGGGCGGCCGGGGCCAACGTCCTGACTTTC
J gene: TRBJ2-5; V gene: TRBV25-1; CDR3 length: 12; D gene: -; clone size: -; CDR3 protein: CASSKWGETQYF; CDR3 DNA: TGTGCCAGCAGCAAATGGGGAGAGACCCAGTACTTC
J gene: TRBJ1-2; V gene: TRBV6-5; CDR3 length: 14; D gene: TRBD1; clone size: -; CDR3 protein: CASTQGGRWNGYTF; CDR3 DNA: TGTGCCAGCACCCAGGGGGGGCGTTGGAATGGCTACACCTTC
J gene: TRBJ1-1; V gene: TRBV28; CDR3 length: 15; D gene: TRBD1; clone size: -; CDR3 protein: CASSLGGQGKPEAFF; CDR3 DNA: TGTGCCAGCAGTTTGGGGGGACAGGGCAAGCCTGAAGCTTTCTTT
J gene: TRBJ2-1; V gene: TRBV7-2; CDR3 length: 17; D gene: TRBD1; clone size: -; CDR3 protein: CASSLNPGQGKLHEQFF; CDR3 DNA: TGTGCCAGCAGCTTAAATCCGGGACAGGGGAAGTTACACGAGCAGTTCTTC
J gene: TRBJ1-2; V gene: TRBV5-1; CDR3 length: 13; D gene: -; clone size: -; CDR3 protein: CASSSQGEYGYTF; CDR3 DNA: TGCGCCAGCAGCTCACAGGGAGAATATGGCTACACCTTC
J gene: TRBJ2-1; V gene: TRBV7-3; CDR3 length: 14; D gene: TRBD2; clone size: -; CDR3 protein: CASSLTSGSNEQFF; CDR3 DNA: TGTGCCAGCAGTTTGACTAGCGGGTCCAATGAGCAGTTCTTC
J gene: TRBJ2-5; V gene: TRBV27; CDR3 length: 14; D gene: TRBD1; clone size: -; CDR3 protein: CASSQSRGTGEANF; CDR3 DNA: TGTGCCAGCAGCCAATCACGCGGGACAGGGGAGGCAAACTTC
J gene: TRBJ2-5; V gene: TRBV5-1; CDR3 length: 14; D gene: -; clone size: -; CDR3 protein: CASSLRDYQETQYF; CDR3 DNA: TGCGCCAGCAGCTTACGAGACTACCAAGAGACCCAGTACTTC
J gene: TRBJ2-2; V gene: TRBV11-3; CDR3 length: 19; D gene: TRBD2; clone size: -; CDR3 protein: CASSFIRSGLAGFTGELFF; CDR3 DNA: TGTGCCAGCAGCTTCATACGTTCAGGACTAGCGGGGTTCACCGGGGAGCTGTTTTTT
J gene: TRBJ2-7; V gene: TRBV7-9; CDR3 length: 13; D gene: -; clone size: -; CDR3 protein: CASSSGGTYEQYF; CDR3 DNA: TGTGCCAGCAGCTCCGGAGGGACCTACGAGCAGTACTTC
J gene: TRBJ2-7; V gene: TRBV30; CDR3 length: 11; D gene: -; clone size: -; CDR3 protein: CAWSKAYEQYF; CDR3 DNA: TGTGCCTGGAGTAAGGCATACGAGCAGTACTTC
J gene: TRBJ1-4; V gene: TRBV6-1; CDR3 length: 14; D gene: TRBD1; clone size: -; CDR3 protein: CASREDRRYEKLFF; CDR3 DNA: TGTGCCAGCAGGGAGGACAGGAGGTATGAAAAACTGTTTTTT
J gene: TRBJ2-7; V gene: TRBV5-6; CDR3 length: 14; D gene: TRBD1; clone size: -; CDR3 protein: CASTRQGATYKQYF; CDR3 DNA: TGTGCCAGCACCCGACAGGGGGCCACCTACAAGCAGTACTTC
J gene: TRBJ1-2; V gene: TRBV6-5; CDR3 length: 14; D gene: -; clone size: -; CDR3 protein: CASSRSGLFYGYTF; CDR3 DNA: TGTGCCAGCAGCCGAAGCGGACTGTTCTATGGCTACACCTTC
J gene: TRBJ2-3; V gene: TRBV29-1; CDR3 length: 13; D gene: -; clone size: -; CDR3 protein: CSVEFLVTDTQYF; CDR3 DNA: TGCAGCGTTGAGTTCCTAGTGACAGATACGCAGTATTTT
J gene: TRBJ1-4; V gene: TRBV6-1; CDR3 length: 16; D gene: -; clone size: -; CDR3 protein: CASSEWARYTNEKLFF; CDR3 DNA: TGTGCCAGCAGTGAGTGGGCTCGATACACTAATGAAAAACTGTTTTTT
J gene: TRBJ1-1; V gene: TRBV18; CDR3 length: 16; D gene: -; clone size: -; CDR3 protein: CASLFYDSGGNTEAFF; CDR3 DNA: TGTGCCAGCTTGTTTTATGACAGCGGCGGCAACACTGAAGCTTTCTTT
J gene: TRBJ2-1; V gene: TRBV13; CDR3 length: 16; D gene: TRBD2; clone size: -; CDR3 protein: CASNPPGGRERNEQFF; CDR3 DNA: TGTGCCAGCAACCCACCAGGTGGGCGGGAGAGAAATGAGCAGTTCTTC
J gene: TRBJ1-1; V gene: TRBV19; CDR3 length: 13; D gene: -; clone size: -; CDR3 protein: CASSIIGNTEAFF; CDR3 DNA: TGTGCCAGTAGTATCATTGGCAACACTGAAGCTTTCTTT
J gene: TRBJ1-1; V gene: TRBV4-2; CDR3 length: 18; D gene: TRBD1; clone size: few; CDR3 protein: CASSQENRGRYVGTEAFF; CDR3 DNA: TGTGCCAGCAGCCAAGAAAACAGGGGAAGGTATGTGGGCACTGAAGCTTTCTTT
J gene: TRBJ2-1; V gene: TRBV7-3; CDR3 length: 15; D gene: TRBD2; clone size: -; CDR3 protein: CASSLNGGALNEQFF; CDR3 DNA: TGTGCCAGCAGCTTAAACGGGGGGGCCCTAAATGAGCAGTTCTTC
J gene: TRBJ1-1; V gene: TRBV7-8; CDR3 length: 14; D gene: TRBD1; clone size: -; CDR3 protein: CASSLATGLTEAFF; CDR3 DNA: TGTGCCAGCAGCTTAGCGACAGGGCTGACTGAAGCTTTCTTT